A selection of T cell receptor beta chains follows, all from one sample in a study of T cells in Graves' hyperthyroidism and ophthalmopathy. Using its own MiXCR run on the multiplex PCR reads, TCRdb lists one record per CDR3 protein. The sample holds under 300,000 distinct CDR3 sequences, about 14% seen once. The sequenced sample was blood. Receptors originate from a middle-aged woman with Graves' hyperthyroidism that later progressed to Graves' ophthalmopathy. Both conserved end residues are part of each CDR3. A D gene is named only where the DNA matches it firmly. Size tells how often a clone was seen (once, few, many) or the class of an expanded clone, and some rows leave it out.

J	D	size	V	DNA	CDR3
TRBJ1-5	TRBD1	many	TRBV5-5	TGTGCCAGCAGCACCTTGACAGGGCGATATCAGCCCCAGCATTTT	CASSTLTGRYQPQHF
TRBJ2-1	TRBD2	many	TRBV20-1	TGCAGTGCTAGAGATAAAGATAGCGCGACCCCTAGCGGTGAGCAGTTCTTC	CSARDKDSATPSGEQFF
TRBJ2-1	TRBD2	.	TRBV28	TGTGCCAGCAGCCAAGCCGCTAGCGGGAGCCTGAATGAGCAGTTCTTC	CASSQAASGSLNEQFF
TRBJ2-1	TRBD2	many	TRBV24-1	TGTGCCACCAGTGATTTATCATCGACTAGCGCGACCTACAATGAGCAGTTCTTC	CATSDLSSTSATYNEQFF
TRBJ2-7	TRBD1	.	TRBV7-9	TGTGCCAGCAGCTTAGAACAGGGGTACGGGCACTACTTC	CASSLEQGYGHYF
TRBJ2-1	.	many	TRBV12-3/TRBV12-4	TGTGCCAGCAGTCCCCTTCCGGGTACCTCGGTCTACAATGAGCAGTTCTTC	CASSPLPGTSVYNEQFF
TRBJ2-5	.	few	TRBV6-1	TGTGCCAGCAATGGGCGAGGGGGAAAGACCCAGTACTTC	CASNGRGGKTQYF
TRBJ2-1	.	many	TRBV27	TGTGCCAGCAGTTTAAGGGGAGACCCCTACAATGAGCAGTTCTTC	CASSLRGDPYNEQFF
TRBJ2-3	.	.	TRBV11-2	TGTGCCTGCAGCCTATTCGGGGGTTTGACAGATACGCAGTATTTT	CACSLFGGLTDTQYF
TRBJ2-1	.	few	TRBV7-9	TGTGCCGGCAGCAACAGGGATAATGAGCAGTTCTTC	CAGSNRDNEQFF
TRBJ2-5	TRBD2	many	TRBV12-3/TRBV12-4	TGTGCCAGCAGTTTAGCGCGGGGGAGCGGGCTCTCCCAAGAGACCCAGTACTTC	CASSLARGSGLSQETQYF
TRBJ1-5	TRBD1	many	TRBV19	TGTGCCAGTAGTACCCCTCCCGGGACAGGGCCAGGGTATCCCCAGCATTTT	CASSTPPGTGPGYPQHF
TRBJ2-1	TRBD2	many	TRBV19	TGTGCCAGTAGTAGGGCGGGAGGAGGCTTTGGTGAGCAGTTCTTC	CASSRAGGGFGEQFF
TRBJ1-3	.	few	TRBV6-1	TGTGCCAGCATCTGGCCCGGGGGGCCTGGAAACACCATATATTTT	CASIWPGGPGNTIYF
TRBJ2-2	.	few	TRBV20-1	TGCAGTGCTAATCACAGAAACACCGGGGAGCTGTTTTTT	CSANHRNTGELFF
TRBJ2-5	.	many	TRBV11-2	TGTGCCAGCAGCTTAGAATCCCCCGCGGCGACCCAGTACTTC	CASSLESPAATQYF
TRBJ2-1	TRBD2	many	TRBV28	TGTGCCAGCAGATCTTATGGGACTAGCGGGAGGGTCTTGTTCTTC	CASRSYGTSGRVLFF
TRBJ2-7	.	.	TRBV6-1	TGTGCCAGCAGTAGCCTACTAGGATCTTCCCCGTACGAGCAGTACTTC	CASSSLLGSSPYEQYF
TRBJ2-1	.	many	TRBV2	TGTGCCCACAGTTCAGGGCGAAAGGCCTACAATGAGCAGTTCTTC	CAHSSGRKAYNEQFF
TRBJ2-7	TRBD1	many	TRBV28	TGTGCCAGCAGTTCCCCGACAGGGGCAATGTACGAGCAGTACTTC	CASSSPTGAMYEQYF